The clone carrying this T cell receptor beta chain counts as medium-sized (0.01 to 0.1%). The antigen is unknown. Libraries were prepared by immunoSEQ multiplex PCR; TCRdb keeps only in-frame clonotypes and omits some of them. The sample presents about 9,100 clones, none singletons. The data derive from a study of T cells after posttransplantation cyclophosphamide. Notes on the study in general: Donor-recipient repertoire similarity was low at 1-2 months, rising over year one. TRB overlap between skin or GI tissue T cells and blood was limited. Recipient CMV seropositivity and CMV reactivation strongly tracked TRB clonality.

CDR1 and CDR2 from the germline V gene are MNHNY and SVGAGI (reference sequence). The CDR3 runs 13 residues. Trimming stripped 7 bases from V and 5 bases from J, with 14 bases between. Cyclophosphamide on days +3 and +4 followed busulfan-fludarabine conditioning and a marrow graft. The chain joins TRBV6-6 to TRBJ2-5; D perhaps matches TRBD2 (6 bases). Sequencing used PBMCs, obtained roughly 350 days after allogeneic stem cell transplant with posttransplant cyclophosphamide. This TCR came from a male patient aged 50 or older who received an allogeneic stem cell transplant from a related donor and was CMV-positive. Some T cells may trace back to the graft donor. This CDR3 is CASNPGLTETQYF. The CDR3 DNA reads as TGTGCCAGCAATCCAGGACTAACGGAGACCCAGTACTTC.